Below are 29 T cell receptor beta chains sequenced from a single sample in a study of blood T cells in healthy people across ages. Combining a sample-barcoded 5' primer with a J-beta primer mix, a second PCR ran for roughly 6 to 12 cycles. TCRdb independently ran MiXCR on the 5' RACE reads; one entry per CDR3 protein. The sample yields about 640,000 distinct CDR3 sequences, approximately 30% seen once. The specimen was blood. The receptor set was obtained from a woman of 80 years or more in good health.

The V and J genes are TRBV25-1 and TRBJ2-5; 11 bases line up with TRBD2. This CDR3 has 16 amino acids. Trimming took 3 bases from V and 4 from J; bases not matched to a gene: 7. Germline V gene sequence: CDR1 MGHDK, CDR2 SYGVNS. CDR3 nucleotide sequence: TGTGCCAGCAGTGATGTTGGGCTAGCGGGGGGAGAGACCCAGTACTTC. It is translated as CASSDVGLAGGETQYF.

The CDR3 DNA reads TGTGCCAGCAGTCAACAGGCTACTAACTATGGCTACACCTTC. The encoded protein is CASSQQATNYGYTF. V gene TRBV6-5 combines with J gene TRBJ1-2, with D possibly TRBD1 on 5 matching bases. Germline V gene sequence: CDR1 MNHEY, CDR2 SVGAGI. Trimming took off 5 bases at V and 0 bases at J, with 10 bases between the two ends. The CDR3 is 14 amino acids.

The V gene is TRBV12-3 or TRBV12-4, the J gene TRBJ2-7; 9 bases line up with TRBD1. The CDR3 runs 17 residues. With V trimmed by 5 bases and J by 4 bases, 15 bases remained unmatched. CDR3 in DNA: TGTGCCAGCAGTCCCGGACAGGGGCGGGTTGGTGGATACGAGCAGTACTTC. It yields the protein CASSPGQGRVGGYEQYF.

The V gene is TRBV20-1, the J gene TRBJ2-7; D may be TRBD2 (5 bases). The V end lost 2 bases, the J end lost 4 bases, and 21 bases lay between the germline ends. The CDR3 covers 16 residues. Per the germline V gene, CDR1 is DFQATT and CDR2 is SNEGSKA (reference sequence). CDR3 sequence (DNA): TGCAGTGCTAGACCCTCCCCCGGGATGATTTCATACGAGCAGTACTTC. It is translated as CSARPSPGMISYEQYF.

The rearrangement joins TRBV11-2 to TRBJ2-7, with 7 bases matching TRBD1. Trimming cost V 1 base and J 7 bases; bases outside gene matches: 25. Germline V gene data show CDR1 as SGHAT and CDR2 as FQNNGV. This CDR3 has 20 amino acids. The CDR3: CASSLGALGWRQGSYNEQYF. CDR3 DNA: TGTGCCAGCAGCTTAGGGGCGCTTGGTTGGAGACAGGGATCCTACAATGAGCAGTACTTC.

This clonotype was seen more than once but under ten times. Written as DNA, the CDR3 is TGTGCCAGCAGTTTAGGGCAGGGATATTCACCCCTCCACTTT. Residues: CASSLGQGYSPLHF. The V call is TRBV12-3 or TRBV12-4, the J call TRBJ1-6; D possibly corresponds to TRBD1 (5 bases). This CDR3 region has 14 residues. The V and J ends lost 1 base and 8 bases respectively, with 9 bases between them.

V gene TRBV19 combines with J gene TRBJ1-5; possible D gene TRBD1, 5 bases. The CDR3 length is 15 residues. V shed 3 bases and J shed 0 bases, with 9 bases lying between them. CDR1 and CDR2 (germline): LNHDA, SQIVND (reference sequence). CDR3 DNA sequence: TGTGCCAGTAGTATTGACAGTGCTAGCAATCAGCCCCAGCATTTT. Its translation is CASSIDSASNQPQHF.

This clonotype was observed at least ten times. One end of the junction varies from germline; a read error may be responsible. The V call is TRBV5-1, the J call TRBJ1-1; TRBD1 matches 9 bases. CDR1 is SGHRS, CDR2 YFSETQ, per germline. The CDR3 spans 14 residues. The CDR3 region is CASSLDRGDTEAFF. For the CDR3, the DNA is TGTGCCAGCTCGTTGGACAGGGGCGACACTGAAGCTTTCTTT.

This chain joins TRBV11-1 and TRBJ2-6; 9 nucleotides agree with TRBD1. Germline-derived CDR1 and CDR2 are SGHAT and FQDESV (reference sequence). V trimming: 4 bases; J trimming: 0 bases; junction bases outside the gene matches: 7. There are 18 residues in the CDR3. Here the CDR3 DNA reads TGTGCCAGCAGCTCCCGGGACAGGGCGCTCTCTGGGGCCAACGTCCTGACTTTC. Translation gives CASSSRDRALSGANVLTF.

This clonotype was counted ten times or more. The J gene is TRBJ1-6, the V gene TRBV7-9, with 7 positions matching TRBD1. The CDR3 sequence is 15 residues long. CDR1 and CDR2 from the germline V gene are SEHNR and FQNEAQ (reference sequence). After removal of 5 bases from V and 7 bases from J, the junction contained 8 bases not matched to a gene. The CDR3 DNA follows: TGTGCCAGCAGCAGAGCTGGGACAGAAAATTCACCCCTCCACTTT. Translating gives CASSRAGTENSPLHF. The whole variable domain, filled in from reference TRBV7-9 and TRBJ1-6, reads DTGVSQNPRHKITKRGQNVTFRCDPISEHNRLYWYRQTLGQGPEFLTYFQNEAQLEKSRLLSDRFSAERPKGSFSTLEIQRTEQGDSAMYLCASSRAGTENSPLHFGNGTRLTVT.

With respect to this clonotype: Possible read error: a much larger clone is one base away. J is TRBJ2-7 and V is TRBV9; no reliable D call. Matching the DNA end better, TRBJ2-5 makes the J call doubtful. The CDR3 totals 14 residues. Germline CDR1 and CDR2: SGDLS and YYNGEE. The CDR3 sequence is CVSSVAPRGETQYF. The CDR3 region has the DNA TGTGTCAGCAGCGTAGCCCCCCGAGGAGAGACCCAGTACTTC.

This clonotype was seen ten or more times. CDR3 sequence: CASSSSRGQETQYF. The CDR3 DNA follows: TGTGCCAGCAGCTCTTCCAGGGGGCAAGAGACCCAGTACTTC. The chain is built from TRBV7-8 and TRBJ2-5, with 7 bases that match TRBD1. Germline values: CDR1 SGHVS, CDR2 FQNEAQ. The CDR3 spans 14 residues. Losses at the gene ends were 4 bases for V and 2 bases for J; bases not matched to a gene: 4.

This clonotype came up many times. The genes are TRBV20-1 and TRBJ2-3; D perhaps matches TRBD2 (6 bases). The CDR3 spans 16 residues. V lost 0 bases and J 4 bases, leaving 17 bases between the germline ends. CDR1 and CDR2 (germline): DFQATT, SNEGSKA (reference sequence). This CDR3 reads CSARDLNGGASDTQYF. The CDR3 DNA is TGCAGTGCTAGAGATCTCAACGGGGGAGCGTCAGATACGCAGTATTTT.

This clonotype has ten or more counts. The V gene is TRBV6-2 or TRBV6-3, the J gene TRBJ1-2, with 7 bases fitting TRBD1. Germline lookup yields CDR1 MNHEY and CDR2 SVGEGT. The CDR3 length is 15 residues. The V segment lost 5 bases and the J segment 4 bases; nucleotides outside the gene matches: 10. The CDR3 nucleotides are TGTGCCAGCAGTCGAGTCGACAGGGAAGTCTATGGCTACACCTTC. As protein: CASSRVDREVYGYTF.

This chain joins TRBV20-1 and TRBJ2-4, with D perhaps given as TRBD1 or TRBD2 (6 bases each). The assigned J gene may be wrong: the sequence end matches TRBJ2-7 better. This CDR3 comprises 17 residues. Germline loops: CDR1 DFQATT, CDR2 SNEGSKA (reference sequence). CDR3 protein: CSARDQMGSWGADEQYF. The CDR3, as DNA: TGCAGTGCTAGAGATCAGATGGGCTCGTGGGGGGCTGACGAGCAGTACTTC.

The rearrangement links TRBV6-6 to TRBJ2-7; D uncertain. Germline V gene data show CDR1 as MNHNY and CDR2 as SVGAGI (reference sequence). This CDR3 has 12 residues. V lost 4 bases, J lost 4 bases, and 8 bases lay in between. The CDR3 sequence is CASSCGSYEQYF. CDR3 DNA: TGTGCCAGCAGTTGCGGTTCGTACGAGCAGTACTTC.

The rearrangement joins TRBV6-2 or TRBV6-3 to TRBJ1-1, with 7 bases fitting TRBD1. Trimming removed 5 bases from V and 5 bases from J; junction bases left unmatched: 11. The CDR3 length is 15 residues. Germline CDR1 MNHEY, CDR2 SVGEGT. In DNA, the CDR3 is TGTGCCAGCAGTCAATTTATACAGGGGACTACTGAAGCTTTCTTT. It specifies CASSQFIQGTTEAFF.

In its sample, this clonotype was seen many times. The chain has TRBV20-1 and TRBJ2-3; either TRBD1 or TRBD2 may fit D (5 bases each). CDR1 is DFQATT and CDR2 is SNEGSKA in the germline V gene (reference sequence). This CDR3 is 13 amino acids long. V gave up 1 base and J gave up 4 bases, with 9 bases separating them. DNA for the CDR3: TGCAGTGCTAGAGTCCAGGGACCAGATACGCAGTATTTT. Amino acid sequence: CSARVQGPDTQYF.

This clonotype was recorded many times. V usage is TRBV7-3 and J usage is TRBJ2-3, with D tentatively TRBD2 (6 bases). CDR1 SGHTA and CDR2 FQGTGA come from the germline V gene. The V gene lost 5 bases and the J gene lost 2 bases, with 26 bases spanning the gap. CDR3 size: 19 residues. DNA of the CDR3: TGTGCCAGCAGCCTCGTCGGCGGGGATCCTGTTTTCTCCACAGATACGCAGTATTTT. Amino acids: CASSLVGGDPVFSTDTQYF.

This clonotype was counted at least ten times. CDR3: CASRPAGAPHNEQFF. DNA of the CDR3: TGTGCCAGCAGGCCAGCGGGGGCCCCCCACAATGAGCAGTTCTTC. V gene TRBV6-2 or TRBV6-3 combines with J gene TRBJ2-1; TRBD2 aligns across 8 bases. The CDR3 covers 15 residues. The V segment lost 6 bases and the J segment 5 bases; nucleotides outside the gene matches: 9. Germline V CDR1 and CDR2: MNHEY, SVGEGT.

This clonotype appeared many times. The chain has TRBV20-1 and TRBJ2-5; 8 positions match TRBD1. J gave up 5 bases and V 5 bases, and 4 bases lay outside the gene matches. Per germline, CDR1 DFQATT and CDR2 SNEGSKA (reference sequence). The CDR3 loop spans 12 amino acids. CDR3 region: CSARTGTETQYF. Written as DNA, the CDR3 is TGCAGTGCTCGGACAGGGACGGAGACCCAGTACTTC.

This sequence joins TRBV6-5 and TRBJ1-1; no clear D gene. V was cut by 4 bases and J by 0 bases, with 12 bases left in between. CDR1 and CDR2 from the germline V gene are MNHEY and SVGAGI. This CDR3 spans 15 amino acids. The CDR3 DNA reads TGTGCCAGCAGTTCAAGGACTCCACTGAACACTGAAGCTTTCTTT. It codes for CASSSRTPLNTEAFF.

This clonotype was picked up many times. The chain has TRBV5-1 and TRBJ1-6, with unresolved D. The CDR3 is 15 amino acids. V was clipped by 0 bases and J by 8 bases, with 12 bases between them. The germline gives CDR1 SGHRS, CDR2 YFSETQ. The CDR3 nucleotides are TGCGCCAGCAGCTTGGGCGGAGGATTCTATTCACCCCTCCACTTT. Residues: CASSLGGGFYSPLHF.

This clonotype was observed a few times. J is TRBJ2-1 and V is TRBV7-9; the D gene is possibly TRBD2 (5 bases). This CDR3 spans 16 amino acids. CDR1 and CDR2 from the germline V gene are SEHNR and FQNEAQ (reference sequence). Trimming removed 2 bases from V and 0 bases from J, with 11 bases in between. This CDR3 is CASSLSGGYSYNEQFF. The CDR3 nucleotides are TGTGCCAGCAGCTTATCTGGCGGGTACTCCTACAATGAGCAGTTCTTC.

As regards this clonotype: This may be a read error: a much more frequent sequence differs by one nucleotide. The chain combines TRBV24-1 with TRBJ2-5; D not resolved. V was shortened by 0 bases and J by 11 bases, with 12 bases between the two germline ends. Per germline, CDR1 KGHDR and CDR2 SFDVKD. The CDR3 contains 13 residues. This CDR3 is CATSDLDGDEQYF. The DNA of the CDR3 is TGTGCCACCAGTGATTTGGACGGTGATGAGCAGTACTTC.

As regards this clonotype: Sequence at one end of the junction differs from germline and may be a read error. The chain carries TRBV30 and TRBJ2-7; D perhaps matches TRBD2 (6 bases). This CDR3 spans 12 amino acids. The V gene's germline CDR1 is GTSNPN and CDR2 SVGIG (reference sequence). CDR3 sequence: CVWRWGVYEQYF. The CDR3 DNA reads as TGTGTCTGGAGGTGGGGGGTGTACGAGCAGTACTTC.

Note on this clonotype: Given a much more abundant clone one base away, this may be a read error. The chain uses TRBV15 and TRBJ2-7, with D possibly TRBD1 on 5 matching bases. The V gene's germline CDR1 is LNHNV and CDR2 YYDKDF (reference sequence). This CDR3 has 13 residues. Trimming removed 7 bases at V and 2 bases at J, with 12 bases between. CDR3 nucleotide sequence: TGTGCCACCAACAAGGACATCACCTACGAGCAGTACTTC. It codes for CATNKDITYEQYF.

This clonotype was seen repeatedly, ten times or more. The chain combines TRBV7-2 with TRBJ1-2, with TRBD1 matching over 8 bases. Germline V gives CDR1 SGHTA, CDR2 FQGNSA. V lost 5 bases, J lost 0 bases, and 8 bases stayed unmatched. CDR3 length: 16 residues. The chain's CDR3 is CASSRGWDRTNYGYTF. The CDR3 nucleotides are TGTGCCAGCAGCCGGGGATGGGACAGGACTAACTATGGCTACACCTTC.

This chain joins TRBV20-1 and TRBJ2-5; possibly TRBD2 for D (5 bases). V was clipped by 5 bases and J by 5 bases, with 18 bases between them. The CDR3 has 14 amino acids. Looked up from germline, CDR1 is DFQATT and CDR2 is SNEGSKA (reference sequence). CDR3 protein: CSALDYRLPETQYF. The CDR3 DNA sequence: TGCAGTGCTCTCGACTACCGCTTACCTGAGACCCAGTACTTC.